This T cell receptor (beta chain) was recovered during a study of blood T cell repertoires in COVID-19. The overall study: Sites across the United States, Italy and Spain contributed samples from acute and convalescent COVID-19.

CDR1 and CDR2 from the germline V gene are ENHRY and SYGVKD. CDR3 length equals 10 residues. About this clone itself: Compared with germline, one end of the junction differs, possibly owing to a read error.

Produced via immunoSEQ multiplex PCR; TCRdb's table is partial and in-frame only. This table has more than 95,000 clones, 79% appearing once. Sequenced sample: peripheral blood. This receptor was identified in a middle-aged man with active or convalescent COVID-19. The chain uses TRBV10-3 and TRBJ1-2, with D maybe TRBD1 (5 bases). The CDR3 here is CPQGDYGYTF. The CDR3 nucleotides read TGCCCCCAAGGGGATTATGGCTACACCTTC.